The T cell receptor beta chain described here comes from a study of chemoradiotherapy in HPV16-positive cancers. The wider study: Candidate HPV-specific T-cell clones and common TCR motifs came from functional assays in a couple of HPV16-positive patients.

J was trimmed by 10 bases and V by 1 base; bases with no gene match: 2. This CDR3 is built from 13 residues. The germline V gene encodes CDR1 SGDLS and CDR2 YYNGEE. Study-level findings and limits: Non-HPV-specific T cells did not expand in tumors during treatment, whereas candidate HPV-specific clones and E7-related motifs did.

Profiled with immunoSEQ multiplex PCR; TCRdb holds only in-frame clones, not every one. The table has under 85,000 clones, 85% to 90% seen once. With respect to this clone: The antigen remains undetermined.

Sequenced material: blood, taken from a patient who underwent chemoradiotherapy. The V gene is TRBV9, the J gene TRBJ1-4; 9 bases align to TRBD1. This sequence was found in a human donor with HPV-associated anogenital cancer. CDR3 in amino acids: CASSVTGQGKLFF. CDR3 nucleotides: TGTGCCAGCAGCGTAACGGGACAGGGAAAACTGTTTTTT. Filled out from reference TRBV9 and TRBJ1-4, the complete variable domain reads DSGVTQTPKHLITATGQRVTLRCSPRSGDLSVYWYQQSLDQGLQFLIQYYNGEERAKGNILERFSAQQFPDLHSELNLSSLELGDSALYFCASSVTGQGKLFFGSGTQLSVL.